A selection of T cell receptor beta chains follows, all from one sample in a study of regulatory T cells in long-lasting Graves disease. TCRdb re-derived calls from the multiplex PCR reads in MiXCR, one entry per CDR3 protein. The table has about 440,000 distinct CDR3 sequences, about 16% seen once. This same sample was also taken into another study, of T cells in Graves' hyperthyroidism and ophthalmopathy.

The specimen comprised peripheral blood mononuclear cells (PBMCs), sampled at new diagnosis, from a patient treated with antithyroid drugs. The source of these receptors is a woman aged 18-29 years with Graves disease. Each CDR3 is given with its conserved first and last residue. The D gene is left open where the match is weak. A clone size is listed for some rows: how often the clone was seen (once, few, many), or a class if it is expanded.

DNA	CDR3	V	J	D	size
TGTGCCAGCAGCCCGTACCCTACTCTAGCGGCCATTTCCTACGAGCAGTACTTC	CASSPYPTLAAISYEQYF	TRBV6-1	TRBJ2-7	TRBD2	many
TGCAGCGGCTTAGCGGGAGATGTCACCGGGGAGCTGTTTTTT	CSGLAGDVTGELFF	TRBV29-1	TRBJ2-2	TRBD2	many
TGTGCCTGGAGTTTAAAGACAGTTGGAGATGGCTACACCTTC	CAWSLKTVGDGYTF	TRBV30	TRBJ1-2	-	-
TGTGCCAGCAGCCCCTGGACTAGCACCGAGCAGTACTTC	CASSPWTSTEQYF	TRBV3-1	TRBJ2-7	TRBD2	many
TGCAGTGCTAGAGAGAGGGAGACCCAGTACTTC	CSARERETQYF	TRBV20-1	TRBJ2-5	-	many
TGCAGTGCTCACACTAGCACAGATACGCAGTATTTT	CSAHTSTDTQYF	TRBV20-1	TRBJ2-3	-	many
TGTGCCAGCAGCCCCGGGACAAGCCCTAACTATGGCTACACCTTC	CASSPGTSPNYGYTF	TRBV7-9	TRBJ1-2	-	-
TGTGCCAGCAGCCCTGGGACCCGCACAGATACGCAGTATTTT	CASSPGTRTDTQYF	TRBV9	TRBJ2-3	-	once
TGTGCCAGCAGTGGAGGGTCGCGATGGGGCAATCAGCCCCAGCATTTT	CASSGGSRWGNQPQHF	TRBV2	TRBJ1-5	-	few
TGTGCCAGCAGCTTAAAGCTAGGGGGGACCCAGTACTTC	CASSLKLGGTQYF	TRBV7-6	TRBJ2-5	-	-
TGCAGTGCTAGAGATCCTCCGGGCCCAGCCTCATTCTATGGCTACACCTTC	CSARDPPGPASFYGYTF	TRBV20-1	TRBJ1-2	-	many
TGTGCCACACGGGACAGAAGCTCCTACGAGCAGTACTTC	CATRDRSSYEQYF	TRBV24-1	TRBJ2-7	TRBD1	few
TGCAGCCTTGCCCCCGGTAGCGGGAGTTACAATGAGCAGTTCTTC	CSLAPGSGSYNEQFF	TRBV29-1	TRBJ2-1	TRBD2	many
TGTGCCAGCAGGTCCGACGAGAATCAGCCCCAGCATTTT	CASRSDENQPQHF	TRBV2	TRBJ1-5	-	-
TGCGCCAGCACCCCGACTAGCGGGAGGGCCACCTACAATGAGCAGTTCTTC	CASTPTSGRATYNEQFF	TRBV10-2	TRBJ2-1	TRBD2	-
TGTGCCAGCAGTTACGACCAGGCTGGGGAGCAGTACTTC	CASSYDQAGEQYF	TRBV6-9	TRBJ2-7	-	many
TGTGCCAGCGGAGGAACAGGTTTCTACGAGCAGTACTTC	CASGGTGFYEQYF	TRBV6-1	TRBJ2-7	-	-
TGTGCCATCGCGGCGGGAGGGTCGTCGAATGAGCAGTTCTTC	CAIAAGGSSNEQFF	TRBV10-3	TRBJ2-1	TRBD2	few
TGTGCCAGCAGTTATGGGACTAGCGTTTCCTCCTACAATGAGCAGTTCTTC	CASSYGTSVSSYNEQFF	TRBV6-2/TRBV6-3	TRBJ2-1	TRBD2	few
TGTGCCAGCAGTCTTGGCGGACAGTCTACCTACGAGCAGTACTTC	CASSLGGQSTYEQYF	TRBV12-3/TRBV12-4	TRBJ2-7	-	many
TGTGCCAGCAGCGTAAGCGTGAACACTGAAGCTTTCTTT	CASSVSVNTEAFF	TRBV9	TRBJ1-1	-	many
TGTGCCAGCAGCCCGACAGTTAGCAATCAGCCCCAGCATTTT	CASSPTVSNQPQHF	TRBV28	TRBJ1-5	-	many
TGCAGTGCAGGGACTGAAACCGAGCAGTACTTC	CSAGTETEQYF	TRBV20-1	TRBJ2-7	-	many
TGCGCCAGCAGCCAAGAAGTAAGTTATAGCAATCAGCCCCAGCATTTT	CASSQEVSYSNQPQHF	TRBV4-1	TRBJ1-5	-	-
TGTGCCAGCAGCTTAGGGGAACTAGCCAAAAACATTCAGTACTTC	CASSLGELAKNIQYF	TRBV7-9	TRBJ2-4	-	few
TGTGCCAGCAGTTTTAATGAACTAGTTCGCTACGAGCAGTACTTC	CASSFNELVRYEQYF	TRBV28	TRBJ2-7	-	many
TGTGCCACAAGCCATCCAACTAGGTCCGCGGATACGCAGTATTTT	CATSHPTRSADTQYF	TRBV28	TRBJ2-3	-	many
TGTGCCACAGGGCTTAGCGGGAGTCCAGATACGCAGTATTTT	CATGLSGSPDTQYF	TRBV10-3	TRBJ2-3	TRBD2	few
TGTGCCAGCAGAACCAGGGGTCAGGAGACCCAGTACTTC	CASRTRGQETQYF	TRBV27	TRBJ2-5	-	many
TGTGCCAGCAGTGGAGCCGCCTACAATGAGCAGTTCTTC	CASSGAAYNEQFF	TRBV6-2/TRBV6-3	TRBJ2-1	-	-
TGTGCCAGCAGTGCTTTGGTTAGCGCATACGATACGCAGTATTTT	CASSALVSAYDTQYF	TRBV2	TRBJ2-3	-	many
TGTGCCAGTTCGTCGAGGCCGTCCTACAATGAGCAGTTCTTC	CASSSRPSYNEQFF	TRBV19	TRBJ2-1	-	-
TGCGCCAGCAGCCAAGCCTCCCAGAGGACTGAAGCTTTCTTT	CASSQASQRTEAFF	TRBV7-3	TRBJ1-1	-	-
TGTGCCAGCAGCCCCACAACACCCGGATATGGCTACACCTTC	CASSPTTPGYGYTF	TRBV12-3/TRBV12-4	TRBJ1-2	-	many
TGTGCCAGCAGTCGAAGACAGGGAATAGGGTCACCCCTCCACTTT	CASSRRQGIGSPLHF	TRBV28	TRBJ1-6	TRBD1	many
TGTGCCAGCAGTGAAACCCCGACCGGCGGAAACGAGCAGTACTTC	CASSETPTGGNEQYF	TRBV2	TRBJ2-7	-	many
TGTGCCTGGAGTGTACAGGGAGGGAGCGGGCAGTTCTTC	CAWSVQGGSGQFF	TRBV30	TRBJ2-1	-	-
TGTGCCAGCAGCGTAGGACAGGTAGTTAACACTGAAGCTTTCTTT	CASSVGQVVNTEAFF	TRBV7-9	TRBJ1-1	TRBD1	-
TGTGCCAGCAGCTCAAGCCCGACTGGACTAGCGGGGTACAATGAGCAGTTCTTC	CASSSSPTGLAGYNEQFF	TRBV7-2	TRBJ2-1	TRBD2	many
TGTGCCAGCAGTTATACAGAAAACAATCAGCCCCAGCATTTT	CASSYTENNQPQHF	TRBV6-2/TRBV6-3	TRBJ1-5	-	many
TGTGCCAGCAGCGCCGCCGGGACTAGTACAGATACGCAGTATTTT	CASSAAGTSTDTQYF	TRBV11-2	TRBJ2-3	TRBD2	many
TGTGCCAGACGAAGTTGCGGGAGGGGCGGCACAGATACGCAGTATTTT	CARRSCGRGGTDTQYF	TRBV11-1	TRBJ2-3	TRBD2	few
TGTGCCAGCAGTTATCCGGATCCCCCCGACAGGGACCCAGATACGCAGTATTTT	CASSYPDPPDRDPDTQYF	TRBV12-3/TRBV12-4	TRBJ2-3	TRBD1	many
TGTGCCAGCAAGGACATTAACTATGGCTACACCTTC	CASKDINYGYTF	TRBV6-1	TRBJ1-2	-	-
TGTGCCAGCAGCCAAAGATCATTGTTGAACACTGAAGCTTTCTTT	CASSQRSLLNTEAFF	TRBV14	TRBJ1-1	-	few
TGCAGTGCGACCCCGGGACAAGCGCCAGAGACCCAGTACTTC	CSATPGQAPETQYF	TRBV20-1	TRBJ2-5	-	many
TGTGCCAGCAGCTCTAGTCAAAGGGGCCTTGAGCAGTTCTTC	CASSSSQRGLEQFF	TRBV7-9	TRBJ2-1	-	few
TGTGCCAGCAGTTTCACCCGGGACAGCGTATATGGCTACACCTTC	CASSFTRDSVYGYTF	TRBV12-3/TRBV12-4	TRBJ1-2	TRBD1	many
TGTGCCAGCAGTGAAGATGGGTATGGAAGTGAAAAACTGTTTTTT	CASSEDGYGSEKLFF	TRBV6-1	TRBJ1-4	-	-
TGTGCCAGCAAAACTGGTCCGGGGGGGAATTACTCTGGGGCCAACGTCCTGACTTTC	CASKTGPGGNYSGANVLTF	TRBV13	TRBJ2-6	TRBD2	-
TGTGCCACCAGCAGAGCAGGGACAGTCAAAAACATTCAGTACTTC	CATSRAGTVKNIQYF	TRBV15	TRBJ2-4	TRBD1	-
TGCAGTGCTAGGGGTGTACTATTGAACACCGGGGAGCTGTTTTTT	CSARGVLLNTGELFF	TRBV20-1	TRBJ2-2	-	-
TGTGCCAGCAGCTTAGCGGACGGATACGAGCAGTACTTC	CASSLADGYEQYF	TRBV7-8	TRBJ2-7	-	many
TGTGCCAGCAGGCCACGTGGGTGGGAAGGCCACGAGCAGTACTTC	CASRPRGWEGHEQYF	TRBV6-1	TRBJ2-7	-	many
TGTGCCAGCAGTCAAGGGTTAGGGATAGAGAACACTGAAGCTTTCTTT	CASSQGLGIENTEAFF	TRBV12-3/TRBV12-4	TRBJ1-1	-	many
TGTGCCAGCTCACCAGACAGGGTTTCCACAGATACGCAGTATTTT	CASSPDRVSTDTQYF	TRBV18	TRBJ2-3	TRBD1	-
TGTGCCAGCAGTTACAAGTTAGCGGCAACCCAGTACTTC	CASSYKLAATQYF	TRBV6-2/TRBV6-3	TRBJ2-5	-	many
TGTGCCAGCTCACCTCCAGGGGGTACCTACAATGAGCAGTCCTTC	CASSPPGGTYNEQSF	TRBV18	TRBJ2-1	TRBD1	few
TGTGCCAGCAGTGAACAGGGCAGATCCGGGGAGCTGTTTTTT	CASSEQGRSGELFF	TRBV6-1	TRBJ2-2	-	many